Shown below are 11 T cell receptor beta chains from a single sample sequenced in a study of T cells in Graves' hyperthyroidism and ophthalmopathy. Amplification of TCR beta CDR3 regions used RNA as the template. In the first-round RT-PCR of the TCR CDR3, the HTBI primer set was used. TCRdb independently ran MiXCR on the multiplex PCR reads; one entry per CDR3 protein. The data hold 300,000 to 350,000 distinct CDR3 sequences, with about 15% observed a single time. The sequencing sample was made of blood. Source of these receptors: a woman in her twenties or thirties with Graves' hyperthyroidism.

This clonotype came up a few times. J is TRBJ2-5 and V is TRBV9; D is perhaps TRBD1 or TRBD2 (5 bases each). The ends were cut back, 4 bases at V and 2 bases at J, with 15 bases in the middle. The germline V gene encodes CDR1 SGDLS and CDR2 YYNGEE. The CDR3 has 15 residues. The CDR3: CASSLTGTLQETQYF. CDR3 in DNA: TGTGCCAGCAGCCTCACCGGGACCCTTCAAGAGACCCAGTACTTC.

This clonotype was seen many times. This chain links TRBV7-9 with TRBJ1-4, with 7 bases fitting TRBD1. CDR3 size: 15 residues. Losses at the gene ends were 5 bases for V and 10 bases for J; bases not matched to a gene: 13. Germline assignment: CDR1 SEHNR and CDR2 FQNEAQ (reference sequence). The CDR3 DNA is TGTGCCAGCAGCGGCGAGGCTACAGGGGATGGAAAACTGTTTTTT. Its translation is CASSGEATGDGKLFF.

This chain uses TRBV19 with TRBJ1-1; 7 bases align to TRBD1. The CDR3 contains 16 residues. V lost 3 bases and J lost 1; bases outside the gene matches: 8. Germline V CDR1 and CDR2: LNHDA, SQIVND (reference sequence). The CDR3 protein is CASSILQGSGNTEAFF. Here the CDR3 DNA reads TGTGCCAGTAGTATCCTACAGGGGTCCGGGAACACTGAAGCTTTCTTT.

V and J are TRBV14 and TRBJ1-1, with D possibly TRBD1 on 5 matching bases. The CDR3 spans 12 residues. The germline V and J ends were trimmed by 0 bases and 11 bases, with 10 bases remaining between them. The V gene's germline CDR1 is SGHDN and CDR2 FVKESK. The CDR3 sequence is CASSQDSGLAFF. DNA for the CDR3: TGTGCCAGCAGCCAAGACTCAGGGCTGGCTTTCTTT. The whole variable domain, remainder taken from reference TRBV14 and TRBJ1-1, is EAGVTQFPSHSVIEKGQTVTLRCDPISGHDNLYWYRRVMGKEIKFLLHFVKESKQDESGMPNNRFLAERTGGTYSTLKVQPAELEDSGVYFCASSQDSGLAFFGQGTRLTVV.

This clonotype was counted only a few times. The V and J genes are TRBV19 and TRBJ2-2; D is uncertain. CDR3 length: 15 amino acids. Trimming shortened V by 3 bases and J by 4 bases, and 12 bases separated the two germline ends. CDR1 is LNHDA, CDR2 SQIVND, per germline (reference sequence). The CDR3: CASSISRIITGELFF. The DNA for the CDR3 is TGTGCCAGTAGTATCTCCAGGATTATCACCGGGGAGCTGTTTTTT.

Ten or more counts support this clonotype. The chain links TRBV7-9 to TRBJ2-7; 11 bases match TRBD2. Germline-derived CDR1 and CDR2 are SEHNR and FQNEAQ (reference sequence). The CDR3 consists of 17 residues. The J segment lost 2 bases and the V segment lost 1 base, leaving 7 bases of the junction unmatched. CDR3 coding DNA: TGTGCCAGCAGCTTAGGATCCGGGACTAGCGGAGCCTACGAGCAGTACTTC. Protein product: CASSLGSGTSGAYEQYF.

The chain carries TRBV20-1 and TRBJ1-3; the D is unclear. From germline, CDR1 is DFQATT and CDR2 SNEGSKA (reference sequence). V lost 0 bases to trimming and J lost 0 bases, with 12 bases between them. This CDR3 has 16 amino acids. The CDR3 protein is CSARDPGSISGNTIYF. The CDR3 DNA sequence: TGCAGTGCTAGAGACCCCGGCTCTATCTCTGGAAACACCATATATTTT.

There are a few counts of this clonotype. V is TRBV20-1 and J is TRBJ1-6, with a weak D call TRBD1 (6 bases). The CDR3 length is 15 residues. V was trimmed by 3 bases and J by 9 bases, leaving 18 bases between them. CDR1 and CDR2 (germline): DFQATT, SNEGSKA (reference sequence). Here the CDR3 reads CSASRMGDNGSPLHF. CDR3 coding DNA: TGCAGTGCTAGTAGGATGGGGGACAACGGTTCACCCCTCCACTTT.

This chain links TRBV30 with TRBJ1-5; D not resolved. This CDR3 is 13 amino acids long. V was cut by 2 bases and J by 10 bases, with 15 bases left in between. Germline V gives CDR1 GTSNPN, CDR2 SVGIG (reference sequence). The CDR3 reads CAWSPGVSNPQHF. The CDR3 DNA reads as TGTGCCTGGAGTCCCGGCGTGAGTAACCCCCAGCATTTT.

The sample holds one count of this clonotype. V usage is TRBV6-5 and J usage is TRBJ2-2; D gene uncertain. The ends were cut back, 4 bases at V and 2 bases at J, with 8 bases in the middle. The length of the CDR3 is 14 residues. Germline CDR1 MNHEY, CDR2 SVGAGI. The CDR3 loop reads CASSSQPNTGELFF. For the CDR3, the DNA is TGTGCCAGCAGTTCACAGCCAAACACCGGGGAGCTGTTTTTT.

Only a few counts were recorded for this clonotype. The V gene is TRBV12-5, the J gene TRBJ2-2, with TRBD2 as a possible D gene (5 bases). This CDR3 has 15 residues. Trimming took off 0 bases at V and 6 bases at J, with 11 bases between the two ends. Germline assignment: CDR1 LGHNT and CDR2 FRNRAP. The CDR3 protein is CASGLVVGVPGELFF. DNA of the CDR3: TGTGCTAGTGGTTTGGTAGTCGGGGTGCCCGGGGAGCTGTTTTTT. Together with reference TRBV12-5 and TRBJ2-2, the CDR3 gives the full variable domain: DARVTQTPRHKVTEMGQEVTMRCQPILGHNTVFWYRQTMMQGLELLAYFRNRAPLDDSGMPKDRFSAEMPDATLATLKIQPSEPRDSAVYFCASGLVVGVPGELFFGEGSRLTVL.